Here is one TCR beta chain with its context. This table comes from immunoSEQ multiplex PCR, and its TCRdb copy is limited to in-frame clones, with some not included. Counted here are around 300,000 clones, roughly nine tenths occurring once; the ten biggest clones make up 1.9%. The data were obtained in a study of blood T cell repertoires in COVID-19. The overall study: Researchers got acute and convalescent COVID-19 samples from the United States, Italy and Spain.

Cohort 3 recovery required two negative PCRs, clearance, or symptom resolution. This receptor was taken from a woman aged 60-70 years who had recovered from COVID-19. Sequences were obtained from PBMCs or T cells enriched from blood (not recorded which).

The CDR3 region is CASSQDPTYTEAFF. CDR3 DNA: TGTGCCAGCAGCCAAGATCCGACTTACACTGAAGCTTTCTTT. The chain combines TRBV14 with TRBJ1-1; no clear D. V lost 0 bases and J lost 3, with 8 bases in between. Looked up from germline, CDR1 is SGHDN and CDR2 is FVKESK. CDR3 length: 14 residues.